This TCR beta chain was captured by sequencing in a study of T cells of healthy individuals. TCRdb called the 5' RACE reads again in MiXCR, with one record for every CDR3 protein. The sample has about 100,000 distinct CDR3 sequences, roughly 18% seen once; the top ten hold 6.2%. This CDR3 comprises 17 residues. Trimming left V 6 bases short and J 3 bases short, with 21 bases between. Germline V gene sequence: CDR1 MNHNS, CDR2 SASEGT. The receptor was derived from a human donor in good health. V usage is TRBV6-1 and J usage is TRBJ2-1, with D perhaps matching TRBD1 (5 bases). The CDR3 loop reads CASSHERTRSIYNEQFF. The CDR3 DNA is TGTGCCAGCAGCCACGAGAGGACACGCTCGATCTACAATGAGCAGTTCTTC.